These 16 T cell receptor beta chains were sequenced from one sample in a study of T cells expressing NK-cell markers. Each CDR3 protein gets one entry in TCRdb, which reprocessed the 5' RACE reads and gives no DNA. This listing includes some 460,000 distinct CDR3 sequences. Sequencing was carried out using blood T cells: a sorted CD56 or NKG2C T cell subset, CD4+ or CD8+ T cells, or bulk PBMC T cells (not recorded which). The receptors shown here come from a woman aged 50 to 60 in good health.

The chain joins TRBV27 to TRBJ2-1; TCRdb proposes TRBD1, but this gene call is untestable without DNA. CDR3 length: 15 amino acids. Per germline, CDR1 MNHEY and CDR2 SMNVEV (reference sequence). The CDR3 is CASFHLGGSIYEQFF.

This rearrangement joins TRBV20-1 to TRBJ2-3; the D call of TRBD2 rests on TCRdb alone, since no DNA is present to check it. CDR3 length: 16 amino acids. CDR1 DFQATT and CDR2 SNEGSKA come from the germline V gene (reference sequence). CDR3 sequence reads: CSARWERTSVKDTQYF.

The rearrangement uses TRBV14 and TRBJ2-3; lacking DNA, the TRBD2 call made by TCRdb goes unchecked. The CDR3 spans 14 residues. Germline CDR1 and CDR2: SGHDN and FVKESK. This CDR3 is CASSQGGLADPQYF.

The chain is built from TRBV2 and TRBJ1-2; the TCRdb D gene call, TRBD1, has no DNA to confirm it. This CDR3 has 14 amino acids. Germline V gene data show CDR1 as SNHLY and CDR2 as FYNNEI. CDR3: CAKGEGAHLYGYTF.

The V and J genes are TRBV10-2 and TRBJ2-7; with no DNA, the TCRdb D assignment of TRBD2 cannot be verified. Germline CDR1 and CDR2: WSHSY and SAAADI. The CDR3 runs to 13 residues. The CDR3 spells CASGLAGSYEQYF.

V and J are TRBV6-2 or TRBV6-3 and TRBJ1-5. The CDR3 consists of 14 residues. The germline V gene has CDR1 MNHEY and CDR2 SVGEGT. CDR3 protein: CASRREISNQPQHF.

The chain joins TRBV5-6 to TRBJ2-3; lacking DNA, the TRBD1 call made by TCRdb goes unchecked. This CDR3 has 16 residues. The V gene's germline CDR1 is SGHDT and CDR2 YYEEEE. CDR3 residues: CASSTTGVGIGDTQYF. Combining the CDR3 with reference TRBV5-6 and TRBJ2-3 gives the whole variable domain DAGVTQSPTHLIKTRGQQVTLRCSPKSGHDTVSWYQQALGQGPQFIFQYYEEEERQRGNFPDRFSGHQFPNYSSELNVNALLLGDSALYLCASSTTGVGIGDTQYFGPGTRLTVL.

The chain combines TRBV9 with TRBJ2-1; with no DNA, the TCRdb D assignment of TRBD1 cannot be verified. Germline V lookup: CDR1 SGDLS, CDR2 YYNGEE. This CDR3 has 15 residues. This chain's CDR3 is CASSAMGQGYNEQFF.

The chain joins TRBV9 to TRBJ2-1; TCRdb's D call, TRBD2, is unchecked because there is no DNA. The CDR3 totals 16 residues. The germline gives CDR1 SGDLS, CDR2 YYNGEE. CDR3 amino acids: CASSVRGLAGNDEQFF.

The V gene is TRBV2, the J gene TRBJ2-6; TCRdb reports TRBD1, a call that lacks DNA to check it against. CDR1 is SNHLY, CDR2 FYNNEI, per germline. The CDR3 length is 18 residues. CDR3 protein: CASEQGSPYTSGANVLTF.

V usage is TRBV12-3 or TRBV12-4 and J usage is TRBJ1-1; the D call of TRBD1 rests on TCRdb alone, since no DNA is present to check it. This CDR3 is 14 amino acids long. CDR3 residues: CASSLSAGSPEAFF.

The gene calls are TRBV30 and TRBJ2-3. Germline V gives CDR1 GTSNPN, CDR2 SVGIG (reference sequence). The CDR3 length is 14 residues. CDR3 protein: CAWRKEHYTDTQYF.

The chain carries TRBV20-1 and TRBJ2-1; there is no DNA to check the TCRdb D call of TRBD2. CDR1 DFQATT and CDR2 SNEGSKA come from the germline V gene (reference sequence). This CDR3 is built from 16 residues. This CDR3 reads CSAQKGLAGNRNEQFF.

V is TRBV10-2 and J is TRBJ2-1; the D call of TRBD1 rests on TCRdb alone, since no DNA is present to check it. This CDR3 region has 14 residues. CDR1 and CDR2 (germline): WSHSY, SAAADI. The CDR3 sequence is CASFRTGVANEQFF.

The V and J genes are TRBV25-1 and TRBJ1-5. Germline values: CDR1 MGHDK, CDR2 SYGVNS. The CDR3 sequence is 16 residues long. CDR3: CASSLRAPTWGQPQHF.

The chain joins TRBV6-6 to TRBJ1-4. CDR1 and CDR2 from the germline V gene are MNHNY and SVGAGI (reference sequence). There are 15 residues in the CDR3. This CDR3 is CASSPTGPLNGKLFF.